This paragraph covers one T cell receptor (beta chain) sequence. What it binds is not known. Regarding time point: week 11, during vaccination. Each dose of the vaccine consisted of 300 ug of mutant IDH1 20-mer peptide, with topical imiquimod. Assay used: immunoSEQ multiplex PCR; TCRdb lists only in-frame clones, some missing. The sample has around 31,000 clones; about 78% are singletons. The data derive from a study of a mutant IDH1 vaccine in newly diagnosed glioma. For the study at large: There were eight vaccinations for patients, given in weeks 1, 3, 5, 7, 11, 15, 19 and 23. The sex distribution of treated patients was about 62% male and about 38% female, with a mean age of approximately 40 years. Earlier treatment was radiotherapy, temozolomide, or both, with most getting both.

General study points: Overall, around 93% of patients had vaccine-induced immune responses.

Germline-derived CDR1 and CDR2 are MDHEN and SYDVKM. The CDR3 totals 16 residues. J lost 7 bases, V lost 5 bases, and 10 bases had no gene match. The J gene is TRBJ2-2, the V gene TRBV28; 10 positions match TRBD2. This receptor was taken from a young man with glioma. This material consisted of PBMCs, taken from a glioma patient whose treatment included an IDH1 peptide vaccine. The CDR3 loop is CASSLSGGAVSGELFF. The CDR3 DNA is TGTGCCAGCAGTCTCAGCGGGGGGGCCGTGAGCGGGGAGCTGTTTTTT.